Listed below are T cell receptor beta chains from one sample, sequenced in a study of blood T cell repertoires in COVID-19. Here immunoSEQ multiplex PCR was the method, and the copy in TCRdb shows in-frame clones only, minus some. The data show some 330,000 clones, around nine tenths seen once. The sample comprised peripheral blood. The receptor source for this set is a woman between 50 and 59 years old with active or convalescent COVID-19. Both conserved end residues are trimmed from each CDR3. Fields, in order: J gene, V gene, CDR3 protein.

TRBJ1-4,TRBV11-2,ASSSTGQPILATDEKLF
TRBJ2-5,TRBV9,ASSARTGDIETQY
TRBJ1-5,TRBV2,ASSDLGSNQPQH
TRBJ1-4,TRBV29-1,SVRGGDLNEKLF
TRBJ1-6,TRBV10-2,ASSADRGYSPLH
TRBJ1-4,TRBV6-5,ASGGGQGVEKLF
TRBJ2-1,TRBV2,ASSESSGGPKYNEQF
TRBJ1-1,TRBV4-1,ASSQVGQGGTEAF
TRBJ1-1,TRBV7-3,ASSYGYPNTEAF
TRBJ1-1,TRBV3-1/TRBV3-2,ARRQGYTEAF
TRBJ2-3,TRBV27,ASSHRVPADTQY
TRBJ1-2,TRBV6-6,ASSSLREGSGYT
TRBJ2-3,TRBV2,ASSEDREVVDTQY
TRBJ2-7,TRBV6-1,ASSEGLAGVLEQY
TRBJ2-3,TRBV27,ASGPGGADTQY
TRBJ2-6,TRBV28,ASSTHGGPVPSGANVLT
TRBJ2-6,TRBV27,ARCGGGGTGANVLT